This TCR beta chain was captured by sequencing in a study of blood T cell repertoires in COVID-19. As for the study in general: Some COVID-19 samples were acute and others convalescent; all came from the United States, Italy and Spain.

The authors' processing: Amplification of reference gene primers was used by the study to estimate nucleated cell counts. The method was immunoSEQ multiplex PCR; TCRdb's version includes in-frame clones alone and lacks a portion of them. V and J calls and clone size are copied from that table; D and trimming were computed from the DNA. The table includes around 290,000 clones, less than 90% detected once. With 4 bases removed from V and 3 bases from J, the gap between germline ends came to 9 bases. Per germline, CDR1 MNHEY and CDR2 SVGAGI. This CDR3 spans 13 amino acids. The sequenced material came from peripheral blood. The gene calls are TRBV6-5 and TRBJ1-1, with D possibly matching TRBD1 (5 bases). The source is a woman in her seventies with COVID-19, enrolled during active disease. CDR3 in DNA: TGTGCCAGCAGTTTTACAGGTTACACTGAAGCTTTCTTT. Its translation: CASSFTGYTEAFF.